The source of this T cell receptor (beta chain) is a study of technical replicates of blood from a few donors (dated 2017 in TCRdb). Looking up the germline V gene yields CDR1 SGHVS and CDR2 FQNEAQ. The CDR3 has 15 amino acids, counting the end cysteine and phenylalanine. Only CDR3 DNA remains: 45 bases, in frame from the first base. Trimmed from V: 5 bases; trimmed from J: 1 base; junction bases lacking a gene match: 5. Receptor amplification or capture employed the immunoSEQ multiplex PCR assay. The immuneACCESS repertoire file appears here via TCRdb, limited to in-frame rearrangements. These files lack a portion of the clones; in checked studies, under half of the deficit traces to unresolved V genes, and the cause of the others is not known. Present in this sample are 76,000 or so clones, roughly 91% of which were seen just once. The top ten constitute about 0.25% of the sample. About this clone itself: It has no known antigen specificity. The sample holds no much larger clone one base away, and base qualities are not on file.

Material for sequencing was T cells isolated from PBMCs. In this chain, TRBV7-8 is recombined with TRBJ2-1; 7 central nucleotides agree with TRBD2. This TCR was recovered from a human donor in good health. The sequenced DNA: TGTGCCAGCAGCCTGCTAGCGGCTTCCTACAATGAGCAGTTCTTC. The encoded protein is CASSLLAASYNEQFF.